The rows below give T cell receptor beta chains drawn from one sample of a study of T cells after posttransplantation cyclophosphamide. The method was immunoSEQ multiplex PCR; TCRdb's version includes in-frame clones alone and lacks a portion of them. The repertoire holds about 12,000 clones, with approximately 82% as singletons. Sequences were derived from PBMCs, sampled 367 days after allogeneic stem cell transplant with calcineurin inhibitor and methotrexate. These receptors were collected from a male patient between 25 and 40 years old who received an allogeneic stem cell transplant from an unrelated donor, was CMV-positive, and had acute GVHD only. A subset of T cells may come from the graft donor. Both conserved end residues are trimmed from each CDR3.

j_gene: TRBJ1-2; v_gene: TRBV4-3; CDR3aa: ASSPREGDYGYT
j_gene: TRBJ1-2; v_gene: TRBV6-5; CDR3aa: ASSYATGSFYGYT
j_gene: TRBJ1-5; v_gene: TRBV7-9; CDR3aa: ASSYHLPGSSNQPQH
j_gene: TRBJ2-7; v_gene: TRBV5-6; CDR3aa: ASSFDIAGREQY
j_gene: TRBJ2-1; v_gene: TRBV19; CDR3aa: ASSLGTYWNEQF
j_gene: TRBJ2-3; v_gene: TRBV28; CDR3aa: ATRAMAGSTDTQY
j_gene: TRBJ2-7; v_gene: TRBV5-6; CDR3aa: ASSSYYEQY
j_gene: TRBJ1-1; v_gene: TRBV4-3; CDR3aa: ASSQETGEDTEAF
j_gene: TRBJ1-1; v_gene: TRBV5-1; CDR3aa: ASSLDSLNTEAF
j_gene: TRBJ2-5; v_gene: TRBV6-1; CDR3aa: ASSPRAKETQY
j_gene: TRBJ2-3; v_gene: TRBV5-1; CDR3aa: ASSHSGDTDTQY
j_gene: TRBJ2-4; v_gene: TRBV7-2; CDR3aa: ASSLDLTKNIQY
j_gene: TRBJ1-2; v_gene: TRBV4-1; CDR3aa: ASSHKGGAYGYT
j_gene: TRBJ2-1; v_gene: TRBV5-1; CDR3aa: ASSLGTGGIIYEQF
j_gene: TRBJ2-7; v_gene: TRBV14; CDR3aa: ASSRVQGYEQY
j_gene: TRBJ1-1; v_gene: TRBV30; CDR3aa: AWSRTTNTEAF
j_gene: TRBJ2-3; v_gene: TRBV7-6; CDR3aa: ASSLIAGSSTDTQY
j_gene: TRBJ2-7; v_gene: TRBV4-1; CDR3aa: ASSQGLAGAYEQY
j_gene: TRBJ2-1; v_gene: TRBV7-3; CDR3aa: ASSSDRGLTDEQF
j_gene: TRBJ2-5; v_gene: TRBV9; CDR3aa: ASSSPSPYGGAETQY
j_gene: TRBJ2-7; v_gene: TRBV10-3; CDR3aa: AINPGLAPWEQY
j_gene: TRBJ1-5; v_gene: TRBV5-4; CDR3aa: ASSLGTGFNQPQH
j_gene: TRBJ2-7; v_gene: TRBV9; CDR3aa: ASSVGGTGSGQY
j_gene: TRBJ1-6; v_gene: TRBV27; CDR3aa: ATWDRGSPLH
j_gene: TRBJ2-4; v_gene: TRBV18; CDR3aa: ASSPEGSQNIQY
j_gene: TRBJ1-4; v_gene: TRBV9; CDR3aa: ASSAGTATNEKLF
j_gene: -; v_gene: TRBV4-1; CDR3aa: ASSLRVEVGAASSYEQY
j_gene: TRBJ2-1; v_gene: TRBV15; CDR3aa: ATSREVWSKYNEQF